A single sample gave rise to the 30 T cell receptor beta chains below, sequenced in a study of cytomegalovirus exposure and HLA in healthy donors. The PCR made use of 60 Vbeta and 13 Jbeta primers. Using immunoSEQ multiplex PCR, the repertoire was profiled, and TCRdb retains in-frame clones only, with some absent. Found here are 120,000 or so clones, under 85% of them singletons; the top ten hold around 5.5%. The sequenced material came from PBMCs. The receptor source for this set is a man aged 18 to 30 in good health and CMV-seropositive.

This chain connects TRBV9 to TRBJ1-2; 7 bases line up with TRBD1. CDR3 length: 14 amino acids. Germline CDR1 and CDR2: SGDLS and YYNGEE. The V and J ends lost 0 bases and 5 bases, in that order; junction bases with no gene match: 4. The CDR3 here is CASSVGQGDYGYTF. The CDR3 DNA follows: TGTGCCAGCAGCGTAGGACAGGGAGATTATGGCTACACCTTC.

This rearrangement joins TRBV7-6 to TRBJ1-1; TRBD1 aligns across 9 bases. Germline values: CDR1 SGHVS, CDR2 FNYEAQ. Trimming took 4 bases from V and 5 from J; bases not matched to a gene: 8. CDR3 size: 15 residues. CDR3 in DNA: TGTGCCAGCAGCTCGAAACAGGGGGCGCGTACTGAAGCTTTCTTT. Translated: CASSSKQGARTEAFF.

The gene calls are TRBV5-5 and TRBJ2-5, with 8 bases aligning to TRBD1. The J call is uncertain, as TRBJ2-7 better fits the DNA end. The germline gives CDR1 SGHKS, CDR2 YYEKEE (reference sequence). CDR3 length equals 15 residues. Written as DNA, the CDR3 is TGTGCCAGCAGCTCCCGGACAGGGCCGACCTACGAGCAGTACTTC. Its translation is CASSSRTGPTYEQYF.

V usage is TRBV29-1 and J usage is TRBJ2-7; D is perhaps TRBD1 (6 bases). V was pared by 4 bases and J by 5 bases, with 18 bases between. CDR3 size: 14 residues. CDR1 is SQVTM, CDR2 ANQGSEA, per germline. DNA for the CDR3: TGCAGCGTTGCACTCGTGGACAGTCTCGACGAGCAGTACTTC. This gives the protein CSVALVDSLDEQYF.

This clone has just a few counts. The chain links TRBV6-5 to TRBJ1-2; no clear D. The V end was cut by 2 bases, the J end by 14 bases, with 27 bases between. CDR1 is MNHEY, CDR2 SVGAGI, per germline. The CDR3 is 16 residues long. The CDR3 bases are TGTGCCAGCAGTTACCTACCGGACCGACTAACTATGGCTATAACCTTC. This encodes CASSYLPDRLTMAITF.

V and J are TRBV19 and TRBJ2-3; the match to TRBD2 covers 13 bases. Germline assignment: CDR1 LNHDA and CDR2 SQIVND (reference sequence). The CDR3 sequence is 16 residues long. V lost 5 bases, J lost 3 bases, and 5 bases stayed unmatched. The CDR3 coding sequence is TGTGCCAGTAGTTCCCGGACTAGCGGGGGTACAGATACGCAGTATTTT. Translated: CASSSRTSGGTDTQYF.

The CDR3 DNA reads as TGTGCCAGCAGCGATCCCCAGGGCCCCAGTGGCTATGGCTACACCTTC. It is translated as CASSDPQGPSGYGYTF. The chain is built from TRBV5-6 and TRBJ1-2, with D perhaps TRBD1 (5 bases). Germline V gene lookup returns CDR1 SGHDT and CDR2 YYEEEE. CDR3 size: 16 residues. The ends were cut back, 4 bases at V and 4 bases at J, with 20 bases in the middle.

J is TRBJ1-1 and V is TRBV10-2; no reliable D call. Germline loops: CDR1 WSHSY, CDR2 SAAADI. This CDR3 region has 14 residues. Trimming cost V 5 bases and J 4 bases, with 14 bases left between them. CDR3: CASSREGRITEAFF. The DNA of the CDR3 is TGCGCCAGCAGTCGGGAAGGGAGGATCACTGAAGCTTTCTTT.

The gene calls are TRBV19 and TRBJ2-7; 16 bases line up with TRBD2. The CDR3 sequence is 16 residues long. The V gene end was trimmed by 6 bases and the J gene end by 5 bases; junction bases not matched to a gene: 7. The germline V gene encodes CDR1 LNHDA and CDR2 SQIVND (reference sequence). The CDR3 is CASRGLAGGPTDEQYF. The CDR3 DNA follows: TGTGCCAGTAGGGGACTAGCGGGAGGGCCTACCGACGAGCAGTACTTC.

The chain has TRBV10-2 and TRBJ1-1, with a tentative D call TRBD1 (5 bases). The CDR3 sequence is 14 residues long. CDR1 and CDR2 (germline): WSHSY, SAAADI. Trimming took off 7 bases at V and 0 bases at J, with 12 bases between the two ends. CDR3 DNA: TGCGCCAGCAATAGGGGCACTATGAACACTGAAGCTTTCTTT. Translating gives CASNRGTMNTEAFF.

This clone came up a few times. The V gene is TRBV6-6, the J gene TRBJ1-1; D remains ambiguous. The CDR3 spans 12 residues. Trimming stripped 7 bases from V and 0 bases from J, with 6 bases between. Germline CDR1 and CDR2: MNHNY and SVGAGI (reference sequence). DNA for the CDR3: TGTGCCAGCACAACAGTGAACACTGAAGCTTTCTTT. Residues: CASTTVNTEAFF.

The V gene is TRBV6-5, the J gene TRBJ2-7; TRBD1 matches at 9 bases. The CDR3 has 15 amino acids. The V and J ends lost 6 bases and 5 bases, in that order; junction bases with no gene match: 11. CDR1 is MNHEY, CDR2 SVGAGI, per germline. The CDR3 DNA reads TGTGCCAGCAGCGGGACCGGGACAGGGCCCCACGAGCAGTACTTC. This gives the protein CASSGTGTGPHEQYF.

V usage is TRBV9 and J usage is TRBJ2-3; the D is unclear. V was pared by 3 bases and J by 8 bases, with 4 bases between. This CDR3 has 10 residues. CDR1 and CDR2 from the germline V gene are SGDLS and YYNGEE. The CDR3 reads CASSARTQYF. CDR3 in DNA: TGTGCCAGCAGCGCTCGTACGCAGTATTTT. Looking up the rest from reference TRBV9 and TRBJ2-3 gives the full variable domain: DSGVTQTPKHLITATGQRVTLRCSPRSGDLSVYWYQQSLDQGLQFLIQYYNGEERAKGNILERFSAQQFPDLHSELNLSSLELGDSALYFCASSARTQYFGPGTRLTVL.

This chain joins TRBV11-2 and TRBJ1-3; the match to TRBD1 covers 8 bases. Germline V gene sequence: CDR1 SGHAT, CDR2 FQNNGV. This CDR3 spans 17 amino acids. V lost 2 bases and J lost 1; bases outside the gene matches: 7. The CDR3 spells CASSLMSQGASGNTIYF. The CDR3 DNA is TGTGCCAGCAGCTTAATGTCTCAGGGGGCTTCTGGAAACACCATATATTTT.

This chain uses TRBV7-2 with TRBJ2-2; TRBD2 agrees at 9 bases. J was trimmed by 6 bases and V by 7 bases; bases with no gene match: 9. CDR1 is SGHTA and CDR2 is FQGNSA in the germline V gene. This CDR3 is 15 amino acids long. For the CDR3, the DNA is TGTGCCAGCATCTTCGGGGCGGGAGGGGCCGGGGAGCTGTTTTTT. This encodes CASIFGAGGAGELFF.

The chain joins TRBV28 to TRBJ1-2; TRBD1 might be the D (5 bases). CDR3 size: 15 residues. The V and J ends lost 4 bases and 2 bases respectively, with 14 bases between them. From germline, CDR1 is MDHEN and CDR2 SYDVKM. CDR3 nucleotides: TGTGCCAGCAGTTGGGGGGTCGCGAAAAACTATGGCTACACCTTC. As protein: CASSWGVAKNYGYTF.

V gene TRBV5-1 combines with J gene TRBJ2-7, with D possibly TRBD2 on 5 matching bases. The CDR3 consists of 15 residues. Germline V CDR1 and CDR2: SGHRS, YFSETQ. V was trimmed by 1 base and J by 6 bases, leaving 17 bases between them. The CDR3: CASSLPGLSTREQYF. CDR3 sequence (DNA): TGCGCCAGCAGCTTGCCGGGGTTGAGTACTCGCGAGCAGTACTTC.

The chain links TRBV29-1 to TRBJ1-5, with TRBD1 identical over 8 bases. After removal of 5 bases from V and 3 bases from J, the junction contained 6 bases not matched to a gene. Germline loops: CDR1 SQVTM, CDR2 ANQGSEA. The CDR3 has 14 residues. CDR3 sequence: CSVLDRGFNQPQHF. For the CDR3, the DNA is TGCAGCGTTTTAGACAGGGGATTCAATCAGCCCCAGCATTTT.

The V and J genes are TRBV7-6 and TRBJ2-2, with D possibly matching TRBD2 (6 bases). The CDR3 spans 19 residues. Germline V gene lookup returns CDR1 SGHVS and CDR2 FNYEAQ. V was trimmed by 2 bases and J by 2 bases, leaving 21 bases between them. The CDR3 DNA reads TGTGCCAGCAGCTTAACTACCTCCGTCGCTAGCGTTAACACCGGGGAGCTGTTTTTT. It translates to CASSLTTSVASVNTGELFF.

This clone was found a few times. V gene TRBV11-2 combines with J gene TRBJ1-1; D is unclear. V gave up 2 bases and J gave up 2 bases, with 6 bases separating them. This CDR3 has 13 amino acids. Germline V gene sequence: CDR1 SGHAT, CDR2 FQNNGV. DNA for the CDR3: TGTGCCAGCAGCTTAAACTTTAACACTGAAGCTTTCTTT. Translation: CASSLNFNTEAFF.

This clone has more than one count but fewer than ten. The genes are TRBV25-1 and TRBJ1-4; 8 nucleotides line up with TRBD1. The CDR3 sequence is 14 residues long. Germline-derived CDR1 and CDR2 are MGHDK and SYGVNS. V lost 6 bases, J lost 7 bases, and 7 bases stayed unmatched. The CDR3 region is CASRTTGVGEKLFF. Here the CDR3 DNA reads TGTGCCAGCAGAACGACAGGGGTTGGTGAAAAACTGTTTTTT.

The rearrangement uses TRBV29-1 and TRBJ2-2; the match to TRBD1 covers 7 bases. In germline, CDR1 is SQVTM, CDR2 ANQGSEA. The CDR3 contains 14 residues. The junction had 3 bases not matched to a gene; V was cut back by 5 bases and J by 0 bases. CDR3 loop: CSVLDRTNTGELFF. The CDR3 bases are TGCAGCGTTCTGGACAGGACGAACACCGGGGAGCTGTTTTTT.

The chain links TRBV21-1 to TRBJ2-1; the D call of TRBD2 is as the table states it, not checked on the DNA. TRBV21-1 is described as a pseudogene. The CDR3 is 16 amino acids. The CDR3 here is CASSPGTSGLYNEQFF. For the CDR3, the DNA is TGTGCCAGCAGCCCCGGGACTAGCGGACTCTACAATGAGCAGTTCTTC.

This clone was seen just once. V is TRBV27 and J is TRBJ1-5; D may be TRBD1 (6 bases). V was clipped by 0 bases and J by 7 bases, with 16 bases between them. CDR1 is MNHEY and CDR2 is SMNVEV in the germline V gene (reference sequence). The CDR3 loop spans 16 amino acids. The CDR3 is CASSLSGQGVIQPQHF. CDR3 in DNA: TGTGCCAGCAGTTTATCGGGACAAGGGGTAATACAGCCCCAGCATTTT.

The J gene is TRBJ1-1, the V gene TRBV19; D gene uncertain. CDR3 size: 14 residues. V shed 3 bases and J shed 0 bases, with 8 bases lying between them. CDR1 and CDR2 (germline): LNHDA, SQIVND (reference sequence). DNA of the CDR3: TGTGCCAGTAGTATGCGGCCAATGAACACTGAAGCTTTCTTT. Its protein product is CASSMRPMNTEAFF.

This chain connects TRBV7-8 to TRBJ2-7; 8 bases line up with TRBD2. The germline gives CDR1 SGHVS, CDR2 FQNEAQ. This CDR3 comprises 14 residues. The V gene end was trimmed by 4 bases and the J gene end by 5 bases; junction bases not matched to a gene: 7. DNA for the CDR3: TGTGCCAGCAGCTGGGGGACTAGGGGCGACGAGCAGTACTTC. Translating it yields CASSWGTRGDEQYF.

CDR3 bases: TGTGCCAGCAGTGAAGCGCAGGGGGCGAACTATGGCTACACCTTC. Translating gives CASSEAQGANYGYTF. The genes are TRBV6-1 and TRBJ1-2; 8 positions match TRBD1. J lost 2 bases, V lost 0 bases, and 2 bases had no gene match. The CDR3 length is 15 residues. From germline, CDR1 is MNHNS and CDR2 SASEGT.

The V gene is TRBV5-4, the J gene TRBJ2-7; maybe TRBD2 (6 bases). Between the trimmed V and J ends, which lost 4 bases and 5 bases, there was a span of 19 bases. CDR3 length: 15 amino acids. Per the germline V gene, CDR1 is SGHNT and CDR2 is YYREEE (reference sequence). The CDR3 loop is CASSPPGLGPHEQYF. CDR3 sequence (DNA): TGTGCCAGCAGCCCCCCGGGACTGGGGCCACACGAGCAGTACTTC.

This chain joins TRBV7-9 and TRBJ1-5, with 9 bases lining up with TRBD1. With V trimmed by 5 bases and J by 7 bases, 6 bases remained unmatched. Per germline, CDR1 SEHNR and CDR2 FQNEAQ (reference sequence). The CDR3 is 14 amino acids. CDR3 region: CASSRTGAGQPQHF. The CDR3 DNA is TGTGCCAGCAGCCGGACAGGGGCTGGGCAGCCCCAGCATTTT.

This CDR3 reads CASSYSQGVYGYTF. The DNA of the CDR3 is TGTGCCAGCAGTTACTCGCAGGGTGTCTATGGCTACACCTTC. V gene TRBV6-5 combines with J gene TRBJ1-2; D possibly corresponds to TRBD1 (5 bases). The V end was cut by 0 bases, the J end by 4 bases, with 9 bases between. CDR3 size: 14 residues. From germline, CDR1 is MNHEY and CDR2 SVGAGI.